This entry concerns a single TCR beta chain. Antigen unknown. Germline loops: CDR1 SEHNR, CDR2 FQNEAQ (reference sequence). The CDR3 is 14 amino acids. The V end was cut by 2 bases, the J end by 1 base, with 8 bases between. These data belong to a study of cytomegalovirus exposure and HLA in healthy donors. Study context: The same platform was used for the 120 or so validation repertoires as for the approximately 720 first-cohort repertoires, as reported in a later analysis. Study findings and constraints: Among TCR beta chains, those listed as cytomegalovirus-associated numbered around 160.

Here immunoSEQ multiplex PCR was the method, and the copy in TCRdb shows in-frame clones only, minus some. The table includes tens of thousands of clones, 95% detected once. The sequenced material came from PBMCs. This chain uses TRBV7-9 with TRBJ2-5; a weak D match, TRBD1 (5 bases). The TCR comes from a young woman in good health and CMV-seronegative. This CDR3 reads CASSLMGPQETQYF. The CDR3 nucleotides read TGTGCCAGCAGCTTAATGGGGCCCCAAGAGACCCAGTACTTC.